This TCR beta chain was sequenced during a study of blood T cell repertoires in COVID-19. Study context: In each case, the material was cDNA or gDNA derived from T cells, B-cell-depleted T cells, or PBMCs.

V was clipped by 3 bases and J by 3 bases, with 5 bases between them. The CDR3 is 12 residues long. CDR1 and CDR2 (germline): KGHSH, LQKENI. Per the study methods: Scientists estimated how many nucleated cells there were by amplifying reference gene primers. Assay used: immunoSEQ multiplex PCR; TCRdb lists only in-frame clones, some missing. V, J and clone size are those of that table, while D and trimming were read from the DNA. The data show roughly 190,000 clones, around 87% seen once. The sample taken for sequencing was peripheral blood. The gene calls are TRBV18 and TRBJ2-5; D gene ambiguous. The sequence derives from an elderly woman in a cohort sampled during active or convalescent COVID-19. For the CDR3, the DNA is TGTGCCAGCTCACCCACAGAAGAGACCCAGTACTTC. It translates to CASSPTEETQYF.